This TCR beta chain appears in the sequencing data of a study of T cell changes during pregnancy in multiple sclerosis. Clones were sequenced by immunoSEQ multiplex PCR, and TCRdb holds only the in-frame ones, with some missing. The table has some 41,000 clones, nearly 90% seen once. J gave up 4 bases and V 1 base, and 15 bases lay outside the gene matches. The CDR3 covers 18 residues. From germline, CDR1 is LNHNV and CDR2 YYDKDF (reference sequence). The V call is TRBV15, the J call TRBJ1-1, with 7 bases matching TRBD1. The material sequenced was CD8+ T cells from peripheral blood mononuclear cells, taken in the first trimester of pregnancy. This receptor was taken from a female donor with multiple sclerosis, enrolled in a pregnancy study. The CDR3 DNA reads as TGTGCCACCAGCAGAGTTACAGGGGCAGAGATCGTCACCACTGAAGCTTTCTTT. Translated, it gives CATSRVTGAEIVTTEAFF.